The rows below give T cell receptor beta chains drawn from one sample of a study of T cell changes during pregnancy in multiple sclerosis. Clones were read by immunoSEQ multiplex PCR, and TCRdb kept only the in-frame ones, dropping some. The data contain about 75,000 clones, 94% of them seen just once; the ten biggest clones take up roughly 0.14%. This sample comprised CD4+ T cells from peripheral blood mononuclear cells, obtained after pregnancy. These receptors were collected from a female donor with multiple sclerosis, enrolled in a pregnancy study. CDR3s include the opening cysteine and the closing phenylalanine or tryptophan. A D gene is named only where the DNA matches it firmly. Clone size, where shown, is once, few, many, or a class for clones that have expanded.

CDR3aa: CASSQGPGGGVLSSYEQYF
CDR3nt: TGTGCCAGCAGCCAAGGTCCAGGGGGCGGCGTCCTGAGCTCCTACGAGCAGTACTTC
v_gene: TRBV14
len: 19
abundance: -
d_gene: TRBD1
j_gene: TRBJ2-7

CDR3aa: CASNSRPGREQFF
CDR3nt: TGTGCCAGCAATTCACGCCCGGGTCGTGAGCAGTTCTTC
v_gene: TRBV6-5
len: 13
abundance: -
d_gene: -
j_gene: TRBJ2-1

CDR3aa: CASSQAILAGHKAEETQYF
CDR3nt: TGTGCCAGCAGCCAAGCTATACTAGCGGGACATAAAGCGGAAGAGACCCAGTACTTC
v_gene: TRBV4-2
len: 19
abundance: once
d_gene: TRBD2
j_gene: TRBJ2-5

CDR3aa: CASSSRGQGSGYTF
CDR3nt: TGTGCCAGCAGCTCACGGGGACAGGGGAGCGGCTACACCTTC
v_gene: TRBV7-8
len: 14
abundance: -
d_gene: TRBD1
j_gene: TRBJ1-2

CDR3aa: CASSQRLLATNTDTQYF
CDR3nt: TGTGCCAGCAGCCAAAGGTTACTAGCGACTAACACAGATACGCAGTATTTT
v_gene: TRBV14
len: 17
abundance: -
d_gene: TRBD2
j_gene: TRBJ2-3

CDR3aa: CASSQGAGTGDILVGYTF
CDR3nt: TGTGCCAGCAGCCAAGGGGCGGGGACAGGGGATATATTGGTTGGCTACACCTTC
v_gene: TRBV4-2
len: 18
abundance: -
d_gene: TRBD1
j_gene: TRBJ1-2

CDR3aa: CASSLLRGREQYF
CDR3nt: TGTGCCAGCAGCTTACTCAGAGGGCGCGAGCAGTACTTC
v_gene: TRBV11-2
len: 13
abundance: -
d_gene: -
j_gene: TRBJ2-7

CDR3aa: CASSIPDRGHQPQHF
CDR3nt: TGTGCCAGTAGTATACCTGACAGGGGCCATCAGCCCCAGCATTTT
v_gene: TRBV19
len: 15
abundance: -
d_gene: TRBD1
j_gene: TRBJ1-5

CDR3aa: CASSQDELAGVSGELFF
CDR3nt: TGCGCCAGCAGCCAAGATGAACTAGCGGGAGTTTCCGGGGAGCTGTTTTTT
v_gene: TRBV4-1
len: 17
abundance: -
d_gene: TRBD2
j_gene: TRBJ2-2

CDR3aa: CASSIGPLTSGRKGEQYF
CDR3nt: TGTGCCAGCAGCATAGGCCCTCTTACTAGCGGGAGGAAGGGCGAGCAGTACTTC
v_gene: TRBV11-2
len: 18
abundance: once
d_gene: TRBD2
j_gene: TRBJ2-7

CDR3aa: CASSFDRGNQPQHF
CDR3nt: TGTGCCAGCAGCTTCGACAGAGGCAATCAGCCCCAGCATTTT
v_gene: TRBV7-8
len: 14
abundance: once
d_gene: -
j_gene: TRBJ1-5

CDR3aa: CASRRGQGRYEQYF
CDR3nt: TGTGCCAGCAGGAGGGGACAGGGTCGGTACGAGCAGTACTTC
v_gene: TRBV2
len: 14
abundance: -
d_gene: TRBD1
j_gene: TRBJ2-7

CDR3aa: CASSNRRLELETQYF
CDR3nt: TGTGCCAGCAGCAACCGAAGGCTGGAGTTGGAGACCCAGTACTTC
v_gene: TRBV11-3
len: 15
abundance: -
d_gene: -
j_gene: TRBJ2-5

CDR3aa: CASSPDRGTETQYF
CDR3nt: TGTGCCAGCAGTCCCGACAGGGGGACAGAGACCCAGTACTTC
v_gene: TRBV28
len: 14
abundance: once
d_gene: TRBD1
j_gene: TRBJ2-5

CDR3aa: CASSLPSPYGYTF
CDR3nt: TGTGCCAGCAGCTTACCGAGCCCCTATGGCTACACCTTC
v_gene: TRBV11-2
len: 13
abundance: few
d_gene: -
j_gene: TRBJ1-2

CDR3aa: CASSLPGQGLETQYF
CDR3nt: TGTGCCAGCAGTCTCCCGGGACAGGGGTTAGAGACCCAGTACTTC
v_gene: TRBV27
len: 15
abundance: -
d_gene: TRBD1
j_gene: TRBJ2-5

CDR3aa: CASSFRGGSSGNTIYF
CDR3nt: TGTGCCAGCAGTTTTCGAGGGGGAAGCTCTGGAAACACCATATATTTT
v_gene: TRBV28
len: 16
abundance: -
d_gene: -
j_gene: TRBJ1-3

CDR3aa: CASSSLGGGAGYTF
CDR3nt: TGTGCCAGCAGTTCTCTAGGGGGCGGAGCGGGCTACACCTTC
v_gene: TRBV27
len: 14
abundance: -
d_gene: TRBD1
j_gene: TRBJ1-2

CDR3aa: CASSHGGGTYNEQFF
CDR3nt: TGTGCCAGCAGCCATGGGGGGGGAACCTACAATGAGCAGTTCTTC
v_gene: TRBV28
len: 15
abundance: -
d_gene: TRBD2
j_gene: TRBJ2-1

CDR3aa: CASSQLAGGNGELFF
CDR3nt: TGTGCCAGCAGCCAACTAGCGGGAGGGAACGGGGAGCTGTTTTTT
v_gene: TRBV7-9
len: 15
abundance: -
d_gene: TRBD2
j_gene: TRBJ2-2

CDR3aa: CASSLTVYRDYEQYF
CDR3nt: TGTGCCAGCAGCTTAACCGTTTACAGGGACTACGAGCAGTACTTC
v_gene: TRBV21-1
len: 15
abundance: -
d_gene: -
j_gene: TRBJ2-7

CDR3aa: CASTSGGAYGTGGAGETQYF
CDR3nt: TGTGCCAGCACCTCTGGGGGCGCATACGGGACAGGGGGCGCCGGAGAGACCCAGTACTTC
v_gene: TRBV5-4
len: 20
abundance: -
d_gene: TRBD1
j_gene: TRBJ2-5

CDR3aa: CASRGLAGVVNEQFF
CDR3nt: TGTGCCAGCAGAGGACTAGCGGGAGTTGTCAATGAGCAGTTCTTC
v_gene: TRBV6-1
len: 15
abundance: -
d_gene: TRBD2
j_gene: TRBJ2-1

CDR3aa: CASSGGGSGSAYNEQFF
CDR3nt: TGCGCCAGCAGCGGGGGTGGTAGCGGGAGCGCCTACAATGAGCAGTTCTTC
v_gene: TRBV5-1
len: 17
abundance: -
d_gene: TRBD2
j_gene: TRBJ2-1

CDR3aa: CASSLVAGILNTGELFF
CDR3nt: TGTGCCAGCAGCTTAGTAGCGGGAATTTTAAACACCGGGGAGCTGTTTTTT
v_gene: TRBV7-2
len: 17
abundance: -
d_gene: TRBD2
j_gene: TRBJ2-2

CDR3aa: CASSVGRSAGYTEAFF
CDR3nt: TGTGCCAGCAGCGTAGGTCGGTCTGCGGGGTACACTGAAGCTTTCTTT
v_gene: TRBV9
len: 16
abundance: few
d_gene: -
j_gene: TRBJ1-1

CDR3aa: CASSSPVGTGAGMGYTF
CDR3nt: TGTGCCAGCAGCTCACCGGTCGGGACAGGGGCAGGAATGGGCTACACCTTC
v_gene: TRBV7-8
len: 17
abundance: -
d_gene: TRBD1
j_gene: TRBJ1-2

CDR3aa: CAWTGGQRQYF
CDR3nt: TGTGCCTGGACCGGGGGTCAGCGACAGTACTTC
v_gene: TRBV30
len: 11
abundance: -
d_gene: -
j_gene: TRBJ2-7

CDR3aa: CASSQCLEGTTYEQYF
CDR3nt: TGCGCCAGCAGTCAATGCCTGGAGGGAACTACCTACGAGCAGTACTTC
v_gene: TRBV23-1
len: 16
abundance: -
d_gene: -
j_gene: TRBJ2-7

CDR3aa: CSVYSTSGGGETQYF
CDR3nt: TGCAGCGTTTATTCGACTAGCGGTGGGGGAGAGACCCAGTACTTC
v_gene: TRBV29-1
len: 15
abundance: -
d_gene: TRBD2
j_gene: TRBJ2-5

CDR3aa: CASSRGLAGYEQYF
CDR3nt: TGTGCCAGCAGCCGTGGACTAGCGGGATACGAGCAGTACTTC
v_gene: TRBV4-2
len: 14
abundance: -
d_gene: TRBD2
j_gene: TRBJ2-7

CDR3aa: CASSLPGRGQQETQYF
CDR3nt: TGTGCCAGCAGCTTGCCCGGGCGGGGGCAGCAAGAGACCCAGTACTTC
v_gene: TRBV5-4
len: 16
abundance: -
d_gene: -
j_gene: TRBJ2-5

CDR3aa: CASSVASTGANVLTF
CDR3nt: TGTGCCAGCAGCGTAGCGAGCACTGGGGCCAACGTCCTGACTTTC
v_gene: TRBV9
len: 15
abundance: -
d_gene: -
j_gene: TRBJ2-6

CDR3aa: CASSLKRESETQYF
CDR3nt: TGTGCCAGCTCCCTAAAGCGGGAGTCGGAGACCCAGTACTTC
v_gene: TRBV2
len: 14
abundance: -
d_gene: TRBD2
j_gene: TRBJ2-5

CDR3aa: CASIPEGASNEQFF
CDR3nt: TGTGCCAGCATCCCAGAGGGGGCGAGTAATGAGCAGTTCTTC
v_gene: TRBV2
len: 14
abundance: -
d_gene: TRBD1
j_gene: TRBJ2-1

CDR3aa: CASSLGHSYEQYF
CDR3nt: TGTGCCAGTAGCCTAGGACATTCCTACGAGCAGTACTTC
v_gene: TRBV19
len: 13
abundance: -
d_gene: -
j_gene: TRBJ2-7

CDR3aa: CASSLMRVPTETQYF
CDR3nt: TGTGCCAGCAGCTTAATGCGGGTACCTACAGAGACCCAGTACTTC
v_gene: TRBV7-6
len: 15
abundance: -
d_gene: -
j_gene: TRBJ2-5

CDR3aa: CASSLSGVRQEKLFF
CDR3nt: TGCGCCAGCAGTTTATCGGGAGTCAGGCAGGAAAAACTGTTTTTT
v_gene: TRBV5-1
len: 15
abundance: -
d_gene: -
j_gene: TRBJ1-4

CDR3aa: CASSRMGGEKLFF
CDR3nt: TGTGCCAGCAGCAGGATGGGGGGGGAAAAACTGTTTTTT
v_gene: TRBV6-1
len: 13
abundance: once
d_gene: -
j_gene: TRBJ1-4

CDR3aa: CASSRDRVNQPQHF
CDR3nt: TGTGCCAGTAGCCGGGACAGGGTGAATCAGCCCCAGCATTTT
v_gene: TRBV19
len: 14
abundance: once
d_gene: TRBD1
j_gene: TRBJ1-5

CDR3aa: CASASAYEQYF
CDR3nt: TGTGCCAGCGCTAGCGCCTACGAGCAGTACTTC
v_gene: TRBV6-5
len: 11
abundance: -
d_gene: -
j_gene: TRBJ2-7

CDR3aa: CASSDSTGHSYEQYF
CDR3nt: TGTGCCAGCAGTGACTCGACAGGCCACTCCTACGAGCAGTACTTC
v_gene: TRBV6-1
len: 15
abundance: -
d_gene: -
j_gene: TRBJ2-7

CDR3aa: CASGWDREAFF
CDR3nt: TGTGCCAGCGGCTGGGACAGGGAAGCTTTCTTT
v_gene: TRBV14
len: 11
abundance: few
d_gene: TRBD1
j_gene: TRBJ1-1

CDR3aa: CASSLLARTSVAGELFF
CDR3nt: TGTGCCAGCAGTTTATTGGCGCGGACTAGCGTAGCCGGGGAGCTGTTTTTT
v_gene: TRBV27
len: 17
abundance: -
d_gene: TRBD2
j_gene: TRBJ2-2

CDR3aa: CSGTTGPGYTF
CDR3nt: TGCAGCGGGACGACAGGGCCTGGCTACACCTTC
v_gene: TRBV29-1
len: 11
abundance: -
d_gene: TRBD1
j_gene: TRBJ1-2

CDR3aa: CASSPLHAGGSGPGELFF
CDR3nt: TGTGCCAGCTCACCATTGCATGCGGGAGGGAGCGGACCAGGGGAGCTGTTTTTT
v_gene: TRBV18
len: 18
abundance: -
d_gene: TRBD2
j_gene: TRBJ2-2

CDR3aa: CASSLFGGRADEQYF
CDR3nt: TGTGCCAGCAGCTTGTTTGGCGGGAGGGCCGACGAGCAGTACTTC
v_gene: TRBV5-6
len: 15
abundance: once
d_gene: TRBD2
j_gene: TRBJ2-7

CDR3aa: CASSYSTSSDEQFF
CDR3nt: TGTGCCAGCAGTTACTCGACTAGCTCCGATGAGCAGTTCTTC
v_gene: TRBV6-6
len: 14
abundance: once
d_gene: TRBD2
j_gene: TRBJ2-1

CDR3aa: CASSPDSSYEQYF
CDR3nt: TGTGCCAGCAGTCCCGATAGCTCCTACGAGCAGTACTTC
v_gene: TRBV27
len: 13
abundance: -
d_gene: -
j_gene: TRBJ2-7

CDR3aa: CASSLRTSGASSYNEQFF
CDR3nt: TGTGCCAGCAGCCTCCGGACTAGCGGGGCTAGCTCCTACAATGAGCAGTTCTTC
v_gene: TRBV4-2
len: 18
abundance: -
d_gene: TRBD2
j_gene: TRBJ2-1

CDR3aa: CASSLQHGSNQPQHF
CDR3nt: TGTGCCAGCAGCCTTCAACATGGTAGCAATCAGCCCCAGCATTTT
v_gene: TRBV7-6
len: 15
abundance: -
d_gene: -
j_gene: TRBJ1-5

CDR3aa: CASSIPGGFYEQYF
CDR3nt: TGTGCCAGTAGTATCCCAGGGGGCTTTTACGAGCAGTACTTC
v_gene: TRBV19
len: 14
abundance: -
d_gene: TRBD1
j_gene: TRBJ2-7

CDR3aa: CASSLLSGQGNQPQHF
CDR3nt: TGTGCCAGCAGTTTACTTTCGGGACAGGGCAATCAGCCCCAGCATTTT
v_gene: TRBV28
len: 16
abundance: -
d_gene: TRBD1
j_gene: TRBJ1-5

CDR3aa: CASSLRGQGLVGANVLTF
CDR3nt: TGTGCCAGCAGCTTACGGGGACAGGGCCTAGTAGGGGCCAACGTCCTGACTTTC
v_gene: TRBV11-2
len: 18
abundance: -
d_gene: TRBD1
j_gene: TRBJ2-6

CDR3aa: CASSKRGAWSGNTIYF
CDR3nt: TGTGCCAGCAGTAAGCGGGGGGCCTGGTCTGGAAACACCATATATTTT
v_gene: TRBV7-2
len: 16
abundance: -
d_gene: -
j_gene: TRBJ1-3